The present TCR beta chain was sequenced within a study of T cell responses to AZD1222 COVID-19 vaccine. Germline values: CDR1 SGHNT, CDR2 YYREEE (reference sequence). The ends were cut back, 3 bases at V and 3 bases at J, with 6 bases in the middle. This CDR3 is 12 amino acids long. Profiled with immunoSEQ multiplex PCR; TCRdb holds only in-frame clones, not every one. This table holds about 97,000 clones, roughly 84% found once. This TCR came from an adult in good health. V gene TRBV5-4 combines with J gene TRBJ1-1; D is unclear. This specimen consisted of peripheral blood, obtained on day 0 of AZD1222 vaccination. The CDR3 protein is CASSSTDTEAFF. The CDR3 DNA reads TGTGCCAGCAGCTCTACCGACACTGAAGCTTTCTTT.